Sequencing of this T cell receptor (beta chain) was carried out in a study of cytomegalovirus exposure and HLA in healthy donors. For the study at large: Early released data comprised some 85 million unique TCRs from HLA-typed donors.

There are 15 residues in the CDR3. Germline loops: CDR1 SGHTA, CDR2 FQGNSA. V was trimmed by 5 bases and J by 0 bases, leaving 14 bases between them. Overall study findings and caveats: Highly shared sequence variants in one cluster were likely a sequencing artifact. In vitro data verified a few CMV-associated chains as specific for CMV antigens.

The PCR used 60 Vbeta and 13 Jbeta primers. The table came from immunoSEQ multiplex PCR; TCRdb's copy has only in-frame clones and leaves some out. The sample yields under 200,000 clones, about four fifths seen once. Points on this clone: Its antigen is undetermined.

This sequence was found in a woman between 18 and 29 years old in good health and CMV-seronegative. Sequencing used PBMCs. This chain connects TRBV7-2 to TRBJ2-7; D is possibly TRBD1 (5 bases). DNA of the CDR3: TGTGCCAGCAGCCCACGACAGTTGAGCTCCTACGAGCAGTACTTC. Translation: CASSPRQLSSYEQYF. Full variable domain (remainder filled in from reference TRBV7-2 and TRBJ2-7): GAGVSQSPSNKVTEKGKDVELRCDPISGHTALYWYRQSLGQGLEFLIYFQGNSAPDKSGLPSDRFSAERTGGSVSTLTIQRTQQEDSAVYLCASSPRQLSSYEQYFGPGTRLTVT.